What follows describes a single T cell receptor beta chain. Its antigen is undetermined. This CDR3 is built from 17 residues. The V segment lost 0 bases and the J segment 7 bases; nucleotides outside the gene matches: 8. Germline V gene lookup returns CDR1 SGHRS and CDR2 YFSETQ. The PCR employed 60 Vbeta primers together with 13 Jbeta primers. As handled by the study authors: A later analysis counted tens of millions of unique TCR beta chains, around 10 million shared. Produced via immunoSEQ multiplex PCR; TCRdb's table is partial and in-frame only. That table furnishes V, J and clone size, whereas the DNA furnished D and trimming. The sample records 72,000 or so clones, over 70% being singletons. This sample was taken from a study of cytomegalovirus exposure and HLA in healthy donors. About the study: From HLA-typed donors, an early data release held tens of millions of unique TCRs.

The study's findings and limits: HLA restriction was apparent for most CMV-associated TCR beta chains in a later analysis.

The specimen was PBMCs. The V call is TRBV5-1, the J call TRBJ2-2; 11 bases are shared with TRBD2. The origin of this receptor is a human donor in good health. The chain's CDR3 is CASSLAVAGGPYGELFF. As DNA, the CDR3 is TGCGCCAGCAGCTTGGCGGTAGCGGGAGGGCCGTACGGGGAGCTGTTTTTT. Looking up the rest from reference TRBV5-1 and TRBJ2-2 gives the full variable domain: KAGVTQTPRYLIKTRGQQVTLSCSPISGHRSVSWYQQTPGQGLQFLFEYFSETQRNKGNFPGRFSGRQFSNSRSEMNVSTLELGDSALYLCASSLAVAGGPYGELFFGEGSRLTVL.